Given below is one T cell receptor beta chain in context. This receptor's antigen is unknown. Per-base qualities were not stored, and no clone one base away is much larger. In the same sample, other DNA sequences code for this CDR3. The sample is drawn from a study of shared clonotypes between healthy human individuals (dated by TCRdb to the early 2020s). With regard to the full study: The cohort included three men and a couple of women between 18 and 49 years of age. The study deeply sequenced blood TCR repertoires of five healthy adults to estimate repertoire size and the extent of clonotype sharing between individuals. Libraries were prepared and TCR repertoires were sequenced by different laboratories using diverse techniques, in order to increase sequencing depth and limit assay-specific biases. Per donor, leukapheresis produced somewhere between about 0.9 and 9 billion PBMCs.

Using the deep immunoSEQ assay, TCR CDR3 regions were amplified from genomic DNA by multiplex PCR. Genomic DNA extracted from each cell subset was distributed evenly over all wells of several immunoSEQ 96-well plates, and each plate served as one replicate. For unsorted PBMC, each replicate PCR was loaded with approximately 0.3 ug genomic DNA, equivalent to about 30,000 T cell genomes. Unsorted PBMC genomic DNA was sequenced across ten immunoSEQ deep assay plates. Purified libraries were measured with a Qubit 3.0 fluorometer, size-checked on a Bioanalyzer 2100, and measured again with the KAPA Library Quantification kit. Each immunoSEQ 96-well plate was sequenced on its own single-read 150-cycle Illumina NextSeq 550 flow cell. The authors' pipeline ran thus. Because the immunoSEQ output held only junctional sequences and lacked quality scores, the filtering could not match the filtering applied to full-length reads. Sequences were annotated with PyIR, a Python wrapper for IgBLAST v1.9, using IMGT germline references to assign V/J genes and CDR3. Reads with weak V/J assignments (E-value above 1e-6), missing CDR3, stop codons, out-of-frame junctions, or ambiguous translated residues were removed. V3J clonotypes were defined by identical inferred V gene, J gene, and CDR3 amino acid sequence. Percentage overlap between repertoires was calculated by dividing the number of shared unique clonotypes by the size of the smaller repertoire. RTK rarefaction, the Chao1 estimator, and Recon v2.1 estimates of unobserved clonotypes were used to assess repertoire richness. TCRdb re-hosts the immuneACCESS table, in-frame sequences only. Its copies lack some clones; in the studies checked, an unresolved V gene accounts for under half of them, and the cause for the rest is not known. That table is the source of V, J and clone size, and D and trimming were worked out from the DNA. This sample holds about 500,000 clones; 70% to 80% were observed only once. The ten largest clones add up to around 13% of the sample.

Trimming at the junction amounts to 2 bases on V and 4 bases on J, and the germline ends lie 6 bases apart. The germline V gene (reference sequence) sets CDR1 to SEHNR and CDR2 to FQNEAQ. The CDR3 covers 12 residues, taking in both the cysteine and the phenylalanine. Just CDR3 DNA is preserved here, 36 bases in frame from base 1. The donors were healthy, HIV-negative adults with no recently reported acute infections or vaccinations. Only Caucasian adults living in Nashville, Tennessee, USA were represented among the donors. For unsorted samples, tens of millions of PBMCs were counted, and genomic DNA was extracted using the QIAamp DNA Blood Mini kit. Blood was obtained by leukapheresis, after which PBMCs were separated by Ficoll-Histopaque density gradient centrifugation and cryopreserved in liquid nitrogen vapor phase. The full study reports these points: Because the study included only a small number of donors, the genetic and exposure-history diversity represented was limited. Sampling was limited to blood, and TCR repertoires in tissue likely differ from TCR repertoires in blood. Based on pairwise subsampling, the degree of clonotype sharing among donors was expected to be affected by sequencing depth.

This TCR came from a woman aged 40 to 50 in good health. Some clones in this sample may be carry-over from other donors' samples. The chain employs TRBV7-9 and TRBJ2-7, with an unclear D gene assignment. The sample comprised PBMCs. For the CDR3, the sequence is CASSLTLYEQYF. The DNA sequence reads TGTGCCAGCAGCTTAACCCTTTACGAGCAGTACTTC.